This paragraph covers one T cell receptor beta chain sequence. The antigen is undetermined. This record comes from a study of cytomegalovirus exposure and HLA in healthy donors. Study-level results: Analysis was carried out at a later point, and it linked a missense DCLRE1C variant to TCR beta V- and J-gene trimming. Common viral pathogens were later found to be apparently linked to several of the most significant clusters.

The donors, nominally healthy at sampling, likely had unrecorded immune exposures. This CDR3 is built from 17 residues. The V gene lost 1 base and the J gene lost 5 bases, with 21 bases spanning the gap. Germline assignment: CDR1 LNHDA and CDR2 SQIVND (reference sequence). PCR used 60 Vbeta primers and 13 Jbeta primers. Authors' methods: Unique TCR beta chains totaled 80 million to 100 million in a later count, with roughly 11 million of them shared. The table came from immunoSEQ multiplex PCR; TCRdb's copy has only in-frame clones and leaves some out. V, J and clone size derive from that table, while D and trimming were established from the DNA sequence. The data contain 100,000 to 150,000 clones, about 81% of them seen just once; the ten biggest clones take up 5.5% to 7%.

The sequencing input was PBMCs. This chain links TRBV19 with TRBJ2-7, with D maybe TRBD2 (6 bases). The receptor's source is a woman between 35 and 50 years old in good health and CMV-seropositive. The CDR3 sequence: CASSIALVAGFIHEQYF. DNA for the CDR3: TGTGCCAGTAGTATAGCCCTAGTGGCGGGGTTCATCCACGAGCAGTACTTC.